Presented here are 15 T cell receptor beta chains from one specimen sequenced in a study of breast tumors, draining lymph nodes, adjacent tissues. TCRdb recomputed calls from the multiplex PCR reads with MiXCR, one row per CDR3 protein. This sample has approximately 28,000 distinct CDR3 sequences, with 60% to 70% found just once. Sequenced material: breast tumor tissue. These receptors were taken from a female donor with breast cancer. Some clones in this sample may be carry-over from other donors' samples.

In its sample, this clonotype ranks as medium-sized. The genes are TRBV6-6 and TRBJ1-6; TRBD1 might be the D (5 bases). Germline loops: CDR1 MNHNY, CDR2 SVGAGI (reference sequence). V was clipped by 7 bases and J by 4 bases, with 11 bases between them. The CDR3 has 14 amino acids. This CDR3 reads CASTHGGYNSPLHF. The DNA for the CDR3 is TGTGCCAGCACCCACGGGGGGTATAATTCACCCCTCCACTTT.

This chain joins TRBV7-9 and TRBJ2-1, with 8 bases matching TRBD2. This CDR3 contains 13 residues. Germline trimming cut 1 base from V and 10 bases from J; bases unmatched to any gene: 3. Germline V CDR1 and CDR2: SEHNR, FQNEAQ (reference sequence). The CDR3: CASSLEASGEQFF. The DNA for the CDR3 is TGTGCCAGCAGCTTAGAGGCTAGCGGGGAGCAGTTCTTC.

The table lists this clonotype with many counts. V gene TRBV12-3 or TRBV12-4 combines with J gene TRBJ2-3, with TRBD1 as a possible D gene (6 bases). CDR3 length: 15 amino acids. The V and J ends lost 1 base and 7 bases respectively, with 15 bases between them. The CDR3 region is CASSLGGQGPYTQYF. CDR3 sequence (DNA): TGTGCCAGCAGTTTAGGGGGTCAGGGGCCTTATACGCAGTATTTT.

This clonotype was found many times. The rearrangement links TRBV2 to TRBJ2-7, with a weak D call TRBD2 (5 bases). This CDR3 contains 12 residues. The germline V gene encodes CDR1 SNHLY and CDR2 FYNNEI. Trimming removed 2 bases from V and 10 bases from J, with 12 bases in between. The CDR3 sequence is CASSESTIFQYF. The CDR3 DNA reads as TGTGCCAGCAGTGAATCGACTATCTTCCAGTACTTC.

The genes are TRBV18 and TRBJ1-6, with D possibly being TRBD1 (5 bases). The germline CDR1 and CDR2 sequences are KGHSH and LQKENI. Trimming took off 2 bases at V and 8 bases at J, with 13 bases between the two ends. This CDR3 spans 15 amino acids. The CDR3 loop is CASSPKRGRDSPLHF. The CDR3 DNA reads as TGTGCCAGCTCACCAAAGAGGGGACGAGATTCACCCCTCCACTTT.

The V gene is TRBV6-1, the J gene TRBJ2-4; perhaps D is TRBD1 or TRBD2 (5 bases each). The V gene's germline CDR1 is MNHNS and CDR2 SASEGT. Trimming shortened V by 5 bases and J by 1 base, and 9 bases separated the two germline ends. This CDR3 comprises 14 residues. The DNA for the CDR3 is TGTGCCAGCAGTCAAGGGGACGCCAAAAACATTCAGTACTTC. The encoded protein is CASSQGDAKNIQYF.

This clonotype was counted at least ten times. A read error is possible here, since a much larger clone lies one base away. This chain uses TRBV6-2 or TRBV6-3 with TRBJ2-5; 11 bases match TRBD2. The junction had 7 bases not matched to a gene; V was cut back by 5 bases and J by 2 bases. From germline, CDR1 is MNHEY and CDR2 SVGEGT. CDR3 size: 16 residues. CDR3: CASSQTSGTGQETQYF. The CDR3 coding sequence is TGTGCCAGCAGTCAGACTAGCGGGACTGGACAAGAGACCCAGTACTTC.

This clonotype is categorized as medium-sized. The chain is built from TRBV5-1 and TRBJ2-7; D assignment may be TRBD1 or TRBD2 (5 bases each). CDR3 length: 15 amino acids. Germline V lookup: CDR1 SGHRS, CDR2 YFSETQ. Between the trimmed V and J ends, which lost 5 bases and 6 bases, there was a span of 21 bases. The DNA of the CDR3 is TGCGCCAGCAGGTACCACCCGGGCCGGGACCTCGAGCAGTACTTC. Amino acids: CASRYHPGRDLEQYF.

This sequence joins TRBV2 and TRBJ2-1; D uncertain. V was shortened by 6 bases and J by 5 bases, with 17 bases between the two germline ends. Germline assignment: CDR1 SNHLY and CDR2 FYNNEI. CDR3 length: 15 residues. The CDR3 DNA is TGTGCCAGCAGCTTAGTGGTTGCGAGAAACAATGAGCAGTTCTTC. Protein sequence: CASSLVVARNNEQFF.

This clonotype was counted a single time. The rearrangement uses TRBV2 and TRBJ2-5; TRBD1 matches 7 bases. Germline lookup yields CDR1 SNHLY and CDR2 FYNNEI. CDR3 length: 12 amino acids. Trimming cost V 7 bases and J 4 bases; bases outside gene matches: 3. CDR3: CASNRDRETQYF. In DNA, the CDR3 is TGTGCCAGCAACCGGGACAGAGAGACCCAGTACTTC.

By frequency in the sample, this clonotype is large. The chain employs TRBV7-2 and TRBJ2-2, with D possibly TRBD2 on 5 matching bases. There are 13 residues in the CDR3. Deletions cut 5 bases from V and 6 bases from J, with 10 bases between. Per germline, CDR1 SGHTA and CDR2 FQGNSA. The DNA for the CDR3 is TGTGCCAGCAGCGTTCGGGGTCCCGGGGAGCTGTTTTTT. As protein: CASSVRGPGELFF.

J is TRBJ2-1 and V is TRBV2, with D possibly matching TRBD1 (8 bases). Germline lookup yields CDR1 SNHLY and CDR2 FYNNEI. V was cut by 6 bases and J by 2 bases, with 11 bases left in between. This CDR3 is 14 amino acids long. CDR3: CASRAGQAYNEQFF. The CDR3 DNA reads as TGTGCCAGCAGAGCGGGACAGGCCTACAATGAGCAGTTCTTC.

Details on this clonotype: Compared with germline, one end of the junction differs, possibly owing to a read error. The chain couples TRBV20-1 to TRBJ1-2; D unclear. The CDR3 consists of 14 residues. CDR1 and CDR2 (germline): DFQATT, SNEGSKA (reference sequence). Here the CDR3 DNA reads TGCAGTGCTCCGGACGGTTTCCTCGACTATGGTTACACCTTC. Encoded protein: CSAPDGFLDYGYTF.

This clonotype has ten or more counts. The junction shows a germline mismatch at one end, possibly a read error. The CDR3 bases are TGTGCTAGCAGCACCACTAGCGGTATAGCCAACGTCCTGACTTTC. It codes for CASSTTSGIANVLTF. This chain uses TRBV7-7 with TRBJ2-6; TRBD2 aligns across 8 bases. The germline CDR1 and CDR2 sequences are SSHAT and FNYEAQ (reference sequence). This CDR3 has 15 amino acids.

This clonotype has at least ten counts. The CDR3 sequence is CAATGPGNIQYF. The CDR3 nucleotides read TGTGCCGCAACCGGGCCGGGAAACATTCAGTACTTC. The chain combines TRBV10-3 with TRBJ2-4; D gene ambiguous. Germline-derived CDR1 and CDR2 are ENHRY and SYGVKD. This CDR3 is 12 amino acids long. Trimming cost V 11 bases and J 6 bases, with 14 bases left between them.